The 26 T cell receptor beta chains given below trace back to one sample, sequenced in a study of OX40 agonist ivuxolimab in advanced cancers. The protocol was immunoSEQ multiplex PCR, while the TCRdb copy is restricted to in-frame clones and leaves out a portion. The repertoire holds fewer than 55,000 clones, with roughly four fifths as singletons. This material consisted of CD4+ or CD8+ T cells sorted from blood, taken in a trial of the OX40 agonist ivuxolimab. These receptors were obtained from an adult with an advanced solid tumor such as melanoma, head and neck, liver or kidney cancer.

The chain employs TRBV5-4 and TRBJ1-1, with 7 bases matching TRBD1. From germline, CDR1 is SGHNT and CDR2 YYREEE (reference sequence). This CDR3 has 16 residues. The junction had 13 bases not matched to a gene; V was cut back by 4 bases and J by 4 bases. CDR3 sequence (DNA): TGTGCCAGCAGCCCGACAGGGAGGGGTTCGGGCACTGAAGCTTTCTTT. It codes for CASSPTGRGSGTEAFF.

The chain links TRBV6-5 to TRBJ1-4; no clear D. The CDR3 consists of 15 residues. Trimming took 5 bases from V and 5 from J, leaving 15 bases between them. The germline V gene encodes CDR1 MNHEY and CDR2 SVGAGI. CDR3 sequence: CASSQTQVANEKLFF. In DNA form, the CDR3 reads TGTGCCAGCAGTCAAACCCAGGTGGCGAATGAAAAACTGTTTTTT.

The V and J genes are TRBV9 and TRBJ2-2; TRBD2 matches 10 bases. Germline values: CDR1 SGDLS, CDR2 YYNGEE. The J segment lost 8 bases and the V segment lost 0 bases, leaving 13 bases of the junction unmatched. The CDR3 is 18 amino acids. CDR3 protein: CASSVAMMLAGVPGELFF. In nucleotides, the CDR3 is TGTGCCAGCAGCGTAGCTATGATGCTAGCGGGGGTACCGGGGGAGCTGTTTTTT.

The J gene is TRBJ2-2, the V gene TRBV5-1, with 7 nucleotides matching TRBD1. The ends lost 4 bases at V and 3 bases at J; junction bases unmatched: 3. Germline CDR1 is SGHRS and CDR2 is YFSETQ. The CDR3 sequence is 14 residues long. This CDR3 is CASSRQGDTGELFF. The CDR3 nucleotides read TGCGCCAGCAGCAGACAGGGCGACACCGGGGAGCTGTTTTTT.

This clone turned up a few times. The rearrangement joins TRBV11-1 to TRBJ2-1; no firm D call. V gave up 0 bases and J gave up 0 bases, with 3 bases separating them. The CDR3 is made up of 14 amino acids. Germline V gene data show CDR1 as SGHAT and CDR2 as FQDESV (reference sequence). The CDR3, as DNA: TGTGCCAGCAGCTTAGCAGGCTCCTACAATGAGCAGTTCTTC. Amino acids: CASSLAGSYNEQFF.

The chain carries TRBV29-1 and TRBJ2-3; TRBD2 agrees at 11 bases. Germline values: CDR1 SQVTM, CDR2 ANQGSEA. This CDR3 spans 14 amino acids. V trimming: 5 bases; J trimming: 3 bases; junction bases outside the gene matches: 4. DNA of the CDR3: TGCAGCGTTCCGATAGCGGGGGGGACAGATACGCAGTATTTT. Protein: CSVPIAGGTDTQYF.

V and J are TRBV5-6 and TRBJ1-1, with no clear D. From germline, CDR1 is SGHDT and CDR2 YYEEEE. The ends were cut back, 2 bases at V and 1 base at J, with 12 bases in the middle. The CDR3 length is 15 residues. In DNA form, the CDR3 reads TGTGCCAGCAGCTTCGGACGGCAGCGGAACACTGAAGCTTTCTTT. The encoded protein is CASSFGRQRNTEAFF.

The V call is TRBV6-5, the J call TRBJ1-6; 8 positions agree with TRBD1. The trim removed 5 bases at V and 7 bases at J, leaving 7 bases unmatched. CDR3 length: 15 amino acids. Germline V gene sequence: CDR1 MNHEY, CDR2 SVGAGI. The CDR3 sequence: CASSAGQGSNSPLHF. CDR3 DNA sequence: TGTGCCAGCAGTGCTGGACAGGGATCGAATTCACCCCTCCACTTT.

This clone has only a few counts. This CDR3 reads CASSLAGNTEAFF. CDR3 coding DNA: TGTGCCAGCAGCTTAGCCGGGAACACTGAAGCTTTCTTT. This chain links TRBV7-8 with TRBJ1-1; D unclear. Germline values: CDR1 SGHVS, CDR2 FQNEAQ. The ends were cut back, 0 bases at V and 1 base at J, with 3 bases in the middle. This CDR3 comprises 13 residues.

In this sample, this clone turned up a few times. The rearrangement links TRBV4-1 to TRBJ1-2, with 10 bases identical to TRBD1. This CDR3 contains 17 residues. Germline V gene sequence: CDR1 MGHRA, CDR2 YSYEKL. V gave up 1 base and J gave up 5 bases; unmatched junction bases: 10. CDR3 in DNA: TGCGCCAGCAGCCAAGCCGGACAGGGGGTTGAAGGGTATGGCTACACCTTC. It yields the protein CASSQAGQGVEGYGYTF.

This clone was recorded only once. The genes are TRBV4-1 and TRBJ2-2; a possible D gene is TRBD1 (6 bases). The germline gives CDR1 MGHRA, CDR2 YSYEKL. The CDR3 sequence is 14 residues long. The V end lost 7 bases, the J end lost 0 bases, and 9 bases lay between the germline ends. The CDR3 DNA reads TGCGCCAGCACAACAGGGTCGAACACCGGGGAGCTGTTTTTT. Residues: CASTTGSNTGELFF.

This clone was picked up a small number of times. The chain links TRBV7-9 to TRBJ1-2; D possibly corresponds to TRBD1 (5 bases). CDR1 is SEHNR and CDR2 is FQNEAQ in the germline V gene (reference sequence). V was cut by 1 base and J by 3 bases, with 18 bases left in between. The CDR3 is made up of 17 amino acids. CDR3 nucleotides: TGTGCCAGCAGCTTAGTTCTGGGGCAGGGAAACGACTATGGCTACACCTTC. This translates into CASSLVLGQGNDYGYTF.

This chain joins TRBV14 and TRBJ1-2, with D tentatively TRBD1 (5 bases). Germline CDR1 SGHDN, CDR2 FVKESK. The length of the CDR3 is 13 residues. Trimming stripped 4 bases from V and 1 base from J, with 7 bases between. The CDR3 here is CASSRQINYGYTF. The DNA of the CDR3 is TGTGCCAGCAGCCGACAGATTAACTATGGCTACACCTTC. The whole variable domain, filled in from reference TRBV14 and TRBJ1-2, reads EAGVTQFPSHSVIEKGQTVTLRCDPISGHDNLYWYRRVMGKEIKFLLHFVKESKQDESGMPNNRFLAERTGGTYSTLKVQPAELEDSGVYFCASSRQINYGYTFGSGTRLTVV.

V gene TRBV5-4 combines with J gene TRBJ2-3, with D uncertain. This CDR3 is built from 14 residues. Germline V lookup: CDR1 SGHNT, CDR2 YYREEE (reference sequence). The ends were cut back, 1 base at V and 4 bases at J, with 10 bases in the middle. The CDR3 nucleotides read TGTGCCAGCAGCTTGCCAACGAGCGCAGATACGCAGTATTTT. Protein: CASSLPTSADTQYF.

The chain recombines TRBV5-4 with TRBJ1-2; D is unclear. This CDR3 has 13 residues. V lost 0 bases and J 11 bases, leaving 14 bases between the germline ends. CDR1 is SGHNT and CDR2 is YYREEE in the germline V gene (reference sequence). The CDR3 loop is CASSLASVTRYTF. As DNA, the CDR3 is TGTGCCAGCAGCTTGGCCAGTGTAACTAGGTACACCTTC.

The chain uses TRBV5-5 and TRBJ2-3; TRBD2 aligns across 8 bases. Trimming took 4 bases from V and 5 from J; bases not matched to a gene: 12. Germline V gene sequence: CDR1 SGHKS, CDR2 YYEKEE (reference sequence). There are 16 residues in the CDR3. The CDR3 bases are TGTGCCAGCAGCGCAGCGGGGGAACCAAATAGAGATACGCAGTATTTT. This gives the protein CASSAAGEPNRDTQYF.

The V call is TRBV5-1, the J call TRBJ2-2; D is unclear. Germline values: CDR1 SGHRS, CDR2 YFSETQ. CDR3 length equals 15 residues. Trimming removed 4 bases at V and 1 base at J, with 11 bases between. The CDR3: CASSPEALNTGELFF. CDR3 DNA sequence: TGCGCCAGCAGCCCAGAGGCCCTGAACACCGGGGAGCTGTTTTTT.

The rearrangement joins TRBV19 to TRBJ2-7, with D tentatively TRBD2 (6 bases). Germline values: CDR1 LNHDA, CDR2 SQIVND (reference sequence). This CDR3 is 15 amino acids long. Trimming left V 3 bases short and J 0 bases short, with 12 bases between. The CDR3 protein is CASSMIGGPSYEQYF. The CDR3 region has the DNA TGTGCCAGTAGTATGATCGGAGGGCCCTCCTACGAGCAGTACTTC.

This chain links TRBV7-3 with TRBJ2-2; 9 nucleotides align to TRBD2. V lost 2 bases, J lost 2 bases, and 9 bases stayed unmatched. This CDR3 has 18 residues. In germline, CDR1 is SGHTA, CDR2 FQGTGA. CDR3 sequence (DNA): TGTGCCAGCAGCTTAGGCAATAGCGGGGGCCTTAACACCGGGGAGCTGTTTTTT. Translating it yields CASSLGNSGGLNTGELFF.

The J gene is TRBJ2-3, the V gene TRBV7-2, with TRBD2 matching 12 bases. Germline V gene sequence: CDR1 SGHTA, CDR2 FQGNSA. V lost 1 base, J lost 4 bases, and 12 bases stayed unmatched. This CDR3 comprises 19 residues. For the CDR3, the DNA is TGTGCCAGCAGCTTAGGGAAGACTAGCGGGGGCTTCGAGGCAGATACGCAGTATTTT. Protein: CASSLGKTSGGFEADTQYF.

This clone occurred once. The rearrangement links TRBV27 to TRBJ2-1, with D perhaps being TRBD1 or TRBD2 (5 bases each). V lost 2 bases to trimming and J lost 5 bases, with 16 bases between them. The CDR3 is made up of 16 amino acids. Germline lookup yields CDR1 MNHEY and CDR2 SMNVEV (reference sequence). CDR3 amino acids: CASSLVTGTPDNEQFF. CDR3 nucleotides: TGTGCCAGCAGTTTAGTAACGGGGACGCCAGACAATGAGCAGTTCTTC.

A single count supports this clone. The rearrangement uses TRBV11-3 and TRBJ2-2; tentatively, D is TRBD1 or TRBD2 (5 bases each). Trimming took 1 base from V and 7 from J, leaving 10 bases between them. The germline CDR1 and CDR2 sequences are SGHNT and YENEEA. This CDR3 is built from 14 residues. CDR3 coding DNA: TGTGCCAGCAGCTTAGCACGGGACCACGGGGAGCTGTTTTTT. This sequence encodes CASSLARDHGELFF.

The chain carries TRBV6-4 and TRBJ1-5, with 8 nucleotides matching TRBD1. The CDR3 has 15 amino acids. V shed 6 bases, J shed 5 bases, and the junction held 9 bases outside the gene matches. The germline CDR1 and CDR2 sequences are MRHNA and SNTAGT. The CDR3 region is CASRGQVGRYQPQHF. CDR3 DNA: TGTGCCAGCAGGGGACAGGTCGGGCGGTATCAGCCCCAGCATTTT.

The chain links TRBV5-1 to TRBJ2-1; D gene ambiguous. V was shortened by 0 bases and J by 1 base, with 11 bases between the two germline ends. Germline values: CDR1 SGHRS, CDR2 YFSETQ. The CDR3 has 16 amino acids. CDR3 in DNA: TGCGCCAGCAGCTTGGCATCCCCTCGGTCCTACAATGAGCAGTTCTTC. It translates to CASSLASPRSYNEQFF.

This chain connects TRBV5-1 to TRBJ2-5; TRBD1 matches 10 bases. V lost 3 bases, J lost 4 bases, and 6 bases stayed unmatched. Germline V gene lookup returns CDR1 SGHRS and CDR2 YFSETQ. This CDR3 region has 15 residues. DNA of the CDR3: TGCGCCAGCAGCTCCTCGGGACAGGGGTCAGAGACCCAGTACTTC. Translated, it gives CASSSSGQGSETQYF.

The chain combines TRBV29-1 with TRBJ2-7, with TRBD1 identical over 8 bases. The germline V gene has CDR1 SQVTM and CDR2 ANQGSEA. Germline trimming cut 6 bases from V and 2 bases from J; bases unmatched to any gene: 3. CDR3 length: 12 amino acids. The CDR3 sequence: CSVRQGTYEQYF. DNA for the CDR3: TGCAGCGTGAGACAGGGGACCTACGAGCAGTACTTC.